These T cell receptor beta chains were read from a single sample in a study of cytomegalovirus exposure and HLA in healthy donors. This table comes from immunoSEQ multiplex PCR, and its TCRdb copy is limited to in-frame clones, with some not included. The profile shows roughly 130,000 clones, about 85% of them singletons. Material: PBMCs. The receptors derive from a female donor in good health and CMV-seronegative. The CDR3 runs from the conserved cysteine through the conserved F or W. A D gene is named only where the DNA matches it firmly. Where a row states a size, it is once, few, many or the class of an expanded clone; other rows omit it.

abundance,d_gene,j_gene,v_gene,CDR3aa,CDR3nt
NA,NA,TRBJ1-6,TRBV4-3,CASSQDTGPSPLHF,TGCGCCAGCAGCCAAGATACAGGGCCCTCACCCCTCCACTTT
NA,NA,TRBJ2-7,TRBV29-1,CSVSFGGLGAYEQYF,TGCAGCGTCTCCTTTGGAGGCCTTGGGGCCTACGAGCAGTACTTC
NA,TRBD2,TRBJ2-1,TRBV7-2,CASSPRRRASGDHEQFF,TGTGCCAGCAGCCCGCGACGTAGGGCTAGCGGGGACCATGAGCAGTTCTTC
NA,NA,TRBJ2-7,TRBV4-3,CASSQDGQESAPYEQYF,TGCGCCAGCAGCCAAGATGGGCAGGAATCCGCCCCCTACGAGCAGTACTTC
NA,TRBD2,TRBJ2-5,TRBV7-2,CASSTDGLVRWLQETQYF,TGTGCCAGCAGCACAGACGGACTAGTTCGTTGGCTCCAAGAGACCCAGTACTTC
once,NA,TRBJ2-5,TRBV6-5,CASSMGRVQETQYF,TGTGCCAGCAGTATGGGCAGGGTCCAAGAGACCCAGTACTTC
NA,TRBD1,TRBJ1-2,TRBV6-6,CASSFGTVRDGYTF,TGTGCCAGCAGTTTCGGGACAGTGAGGGATGGCTACACCTTC
NA,NA,TRBJ1-1,TRBV27,CASSLFINTEAFF,TGTGCCAGCAGTTTATTTATAAACACTGAAGCTTTCTTT
NA,NA,TRBJ1-4,TRBV15,CATSSEAINEKLFF,TGTGCCACCAGCAGCGAAGCGATTAATGAAAAACTGTTTTTT
NA,NA,TRBJ2-7,TRBV10-2,CASRDRTSYEQYF,TGCGCCAGCAGGGACAGAACGTCCTACGAGCAGTACTTC
NA,NA,TRBJ2-3,TRBV5-1,CASSLGKGTDTQYF,TGCGCCAGCAGCTTGGGGAAGGGGACAGATACGCAGTATTTT
NA,TRBD2,TRBJ2-7,TRBV28,CASSTGTSGTYEQYF,TGTGCCAGCAGCACTGGGACTAGCGGAACCTACGAGCAGTACTTC
NA,NA,TRBJ1-2,TRBV10-3,CAISDSQGNYGYTF,TGTGCCATCAGTGATTCTCAGGGTAACTATGGCTACACCTTC
NA,NA,TRBJ2-7,TRBV30,CAWRPRGDYEQYF,TGTGCCTGGAGGCCCAGGGGGGACTACGAGCAGTACTTC
once,TRBD1,TRBJ2-7,TRBV29-1,CSGAGTASSYEQYF,TGCAGCGGCGCTGGGACAGCAAGCTCCTACGAGCAGTACTTC
many,NA,TRBJ2-1,TRBV14,CASSRTQRASGYNEQFF,TGTGCCAGCAGCCGAACCCAGAGGGCAAGCGGATACAATGAGCAGTTCTTC
NA,NA,TRBJ2-6,TRBV6-5,CASRPRGSGANVLTF,TGTGCCAGCAGGCCTAGGGGCTCTGGGGCCAACGTCCTGACTTTC
NA,NA,TRBJ1-3,TRBV7-8,CASSSFTGTTIYF,TGTGCCAGCAGCTCCTTCACAGGGACCACCATATATTTT
NA,NA,TRBJ1-2,TRBV9,CASSVTYRDGYTF,TGTGCCAGCAGCGTGACCTACAGGGACGGCTACACCTTC
NA,TRBD2,TRBJ2-7,TRBV7-2,CASSPATSGKYEQYF,TGTGCCAGCAGCCCCGCGACTAGCGGGAAGTACGAGCAGTACTTC
NA,TRBD2,TRBJ2-7,TRBV7-9,CSSSVQGPSGGKPLYEQYF,TGTTCCAGCAGCGTTCAGGGACCAAGCGGGGGGAAACCCCTCTACGAGCAGTACTTC
NA,TRBD1,TRBJ1-3,TRBV2,CASSAMGQVDTIYF,TGTGCCAGCAGCGCAATGGGACAGGTAGACACCATATATTTT
few,TRBD2,TRBJ2-2,TRBV7-3,CASSPGLAGAGELFF,TGTGCCAGCAGCCCTGGACTAGCGGGCGCGGGGGAGCTGTTTTTT
NA,NA,TRBJ1-1,TRBV15,CATSPQTRGEAFF,TGTGCCACCAGCCCTCAGACCCGGGGTGAAGCTTTCTTT
NA,NA,TRBJ2-7,TRBV5-4,CASSPGRGGAREQYF,TGTGCCAGCAGCCCGGGAAGAGGGGGGGCCAGGGAGCAGTACTTC
NA,TRBD1,TRBJ1-2,TRBV30,CAWTMTGGNYGYTF,TGTGCCTGGACCATGACAGGGGGTAACTATGGCTACACCTTC
NA,NA,TRBJ2-1,TRBV5-1,CASSLMGPTNNEQFF,TGCGCCAGCAGCTTGATGGGGCCGACCAACAATGAGCAGTTCTTC
once,NA,TRBJ1-2,TRBV20-1,CSATRLEGYTF,TGCAGTGCTACCCGACTGGAAGGCTACACCTTC
NA,NA,TRBJ2-6,TRBV5-1,CASQERSSGANVLTF,TGCGCCAGCCAGGAGCGGAGCTCTGGGGCCAACGTCCTGACTTTC
NA,NA,TRBJ2-7,TRBV5-1,CASSLTGTTYEQYF,TGCGCCAGCAGCTTGACAGGGACAACCTACGAGCAGTACTTC
NA,NA,TRBJ1-5,TRBV19,CASSGRTFGNQPQHF,TGTGCCAGTAGTGGAAGGACTTTTGGCAATCAGCCCCAGCATTTT
NA,TRBD2,TRBJ2-7,TRBV11-2,CASSRLGGSSYEQYF,TGTGCCAGCAGCCGTCTGGGGGGGAGCTCCTACGAGCAGTACTTC
NA,NA,TRBJ2-3,TRBV6-4,CASSDTGSPRGADTQYF,TGTGCCAGCAGTGACACCGGGTCCCCCAGGGGCGCAGATACGCAGTATTTT
NA,NA,TRBJ2-5,TRBV6-1,CASSVTPGETQYF,TGTGCCAGCAGCGTTACTCCAGGGGAGACCCAGTACTTC
NA,NA,TRBJ1-6,TRBV9,CASSVTDSSYNSPLHF,TGTGCCAGCAGCGTTACAGATAGCTCCTATAATTCACCCCTCCACTTT
once,NA,TRBJ2-7,TRBV5-1,CASSDTGSPTYEQYF,TGCGCCAGCAGCGATACAGGGTCCCCCACCTACGAGCAGTACTTC
NA,TRBD2,TRBJ2-7,TRBV7-8,CASSLGTRPDEQYF,TGTGCCAGCAGCTTGGGGACTAGGCCCGACGAGCAGTACTTC
NA,TRBD2,TRBJ2-7,TRBV7-2,CASSLEAGVASYEQYF,TGTGCCAGCAGCTTAGAGGCGGGGGTGGCCTCCTACGAGCAGTACTTC
NA,TRBD2,TRBJ2-7,TRBV6-1,CASSDLGLAMYEQYF,TGTGCCAGCAGTGACCTGGGACTAGCGATGTACGAGCAGTACTTC